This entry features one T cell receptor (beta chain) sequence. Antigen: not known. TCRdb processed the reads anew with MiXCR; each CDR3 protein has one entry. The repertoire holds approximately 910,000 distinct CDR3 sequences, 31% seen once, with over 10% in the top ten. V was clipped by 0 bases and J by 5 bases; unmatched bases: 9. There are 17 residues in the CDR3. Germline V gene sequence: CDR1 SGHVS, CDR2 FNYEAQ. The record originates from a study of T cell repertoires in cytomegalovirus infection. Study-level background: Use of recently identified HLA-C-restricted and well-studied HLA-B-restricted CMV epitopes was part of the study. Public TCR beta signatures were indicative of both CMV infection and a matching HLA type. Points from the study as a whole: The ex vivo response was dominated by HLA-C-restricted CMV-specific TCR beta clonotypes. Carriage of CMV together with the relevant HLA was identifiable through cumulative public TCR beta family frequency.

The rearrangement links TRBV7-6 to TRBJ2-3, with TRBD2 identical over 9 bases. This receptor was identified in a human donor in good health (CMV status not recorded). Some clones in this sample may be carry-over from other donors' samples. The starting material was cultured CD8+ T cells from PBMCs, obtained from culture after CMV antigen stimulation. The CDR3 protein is CASSLAWRGGQRDTQYF. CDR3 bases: TGTGCCAGCAGCTTAGCGTGGCGGGGGGGCCAGAGAGATACGCAGTATTTT.